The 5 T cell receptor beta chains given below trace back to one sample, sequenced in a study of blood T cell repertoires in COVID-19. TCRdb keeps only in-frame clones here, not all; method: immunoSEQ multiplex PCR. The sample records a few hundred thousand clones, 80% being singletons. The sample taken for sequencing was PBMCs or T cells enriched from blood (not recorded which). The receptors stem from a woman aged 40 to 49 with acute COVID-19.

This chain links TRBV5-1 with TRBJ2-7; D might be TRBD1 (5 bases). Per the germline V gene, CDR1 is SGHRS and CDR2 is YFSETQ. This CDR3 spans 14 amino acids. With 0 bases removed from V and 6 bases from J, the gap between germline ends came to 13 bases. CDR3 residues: CASSLEQVLGEQYF. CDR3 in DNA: TGCGCCAGCAGCTTGGAACAGGTGTTGGGCGAGCAGTACTTC.

The DNA for the CDR3 is TGTGCCAGCAGCCAGCGAAGTGGGGCCAACGTCCTGACTTTC. It is translated as CASSQRSGANVLTF. The rearrangement joins TRBV13 to TRBJ2-6; no firm D call. Germline V gives CDR1 PRHDT, CDR2 FYEKMQ (reference sequence). The CDR3 is 14 residues long. Trimming removed 5 bases from V and 3 bases from J, with 8 bases in between.

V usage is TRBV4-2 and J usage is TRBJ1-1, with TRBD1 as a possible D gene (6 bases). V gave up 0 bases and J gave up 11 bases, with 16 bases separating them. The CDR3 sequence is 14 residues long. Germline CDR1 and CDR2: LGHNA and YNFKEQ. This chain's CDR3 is CASSQDLGQRLAFF. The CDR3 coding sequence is TGTGCCAGCAGCCAAGATCTAGGACAGAGACTGGCTTTCTTT.

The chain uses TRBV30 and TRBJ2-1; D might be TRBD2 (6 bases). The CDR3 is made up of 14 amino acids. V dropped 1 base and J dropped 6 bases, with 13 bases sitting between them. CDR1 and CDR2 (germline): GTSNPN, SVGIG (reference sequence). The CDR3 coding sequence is TGTGCCTGGAGTGATGCGGGAAAGAGCAATGAGCAGTTCTTC. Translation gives CAWSDAGKSNEQFF.

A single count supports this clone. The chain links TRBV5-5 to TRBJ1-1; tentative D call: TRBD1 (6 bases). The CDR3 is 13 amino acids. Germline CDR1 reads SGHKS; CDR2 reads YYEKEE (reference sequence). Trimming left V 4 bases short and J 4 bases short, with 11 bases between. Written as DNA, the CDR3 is TGTGCCAGCAGCCAAACAGGGTTCACTGAAGCTTTCTTT. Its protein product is CASSQTGFTEAFF.